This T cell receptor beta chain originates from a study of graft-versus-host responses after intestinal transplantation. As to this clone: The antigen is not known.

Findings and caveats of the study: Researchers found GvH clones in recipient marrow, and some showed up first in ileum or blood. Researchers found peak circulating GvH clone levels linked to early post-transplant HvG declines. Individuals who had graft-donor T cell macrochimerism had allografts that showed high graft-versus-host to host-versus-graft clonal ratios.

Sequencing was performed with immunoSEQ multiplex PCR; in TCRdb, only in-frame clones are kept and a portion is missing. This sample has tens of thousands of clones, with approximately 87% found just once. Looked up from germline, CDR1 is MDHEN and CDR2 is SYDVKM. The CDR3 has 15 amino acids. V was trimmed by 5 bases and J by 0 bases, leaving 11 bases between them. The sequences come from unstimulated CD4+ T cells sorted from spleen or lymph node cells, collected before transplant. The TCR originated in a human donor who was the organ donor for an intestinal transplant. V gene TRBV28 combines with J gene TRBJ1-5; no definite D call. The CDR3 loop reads CASSPRHGSNQPQHF. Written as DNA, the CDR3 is TGTGCCAGCAGTCCCCGACATGGTAGCAATCAGCCCCAGCATTTT.